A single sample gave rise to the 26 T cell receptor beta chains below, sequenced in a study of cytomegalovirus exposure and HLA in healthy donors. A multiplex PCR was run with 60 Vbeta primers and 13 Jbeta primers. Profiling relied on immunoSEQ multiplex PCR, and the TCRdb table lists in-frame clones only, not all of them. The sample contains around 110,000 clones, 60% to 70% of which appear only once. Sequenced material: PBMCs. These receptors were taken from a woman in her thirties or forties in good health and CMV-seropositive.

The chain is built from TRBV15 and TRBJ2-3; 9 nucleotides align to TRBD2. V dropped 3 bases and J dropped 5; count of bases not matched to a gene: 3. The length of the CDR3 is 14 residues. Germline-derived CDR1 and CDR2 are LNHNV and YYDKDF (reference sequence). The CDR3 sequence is CATSSAGGVDTQYF. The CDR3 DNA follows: TGTGCCACCAGCAGTGCGGGAGGGGTAGATACGCAGTATTTT.

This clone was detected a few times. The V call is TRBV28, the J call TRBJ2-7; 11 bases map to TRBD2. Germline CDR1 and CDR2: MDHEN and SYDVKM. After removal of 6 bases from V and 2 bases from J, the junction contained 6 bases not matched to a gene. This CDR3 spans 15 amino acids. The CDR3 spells CASRLAGVTAYEQYF. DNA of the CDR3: TGTGCCAGCAGACTAGCGGGAGTAACGGCCTACGAGCAGTACTTC.

DNA for the CDR3: TGTGCCAGCAGCTTAGATGTCCTGGAGGGCAGAACCGGGGAGCTGTTTTTT. It is translated as CASSLDVLEGRTGELFF. The chain is built from TRBV7-6 and TRBJ2-2, with D possibly TRBD2 on 6 matching bases. This CDR3 comprises 17 residues. Germline CDR1 SGHVS, CDR2 FNYEAQ. The germline V and J ends were trimmed by 1 base and 5 bases, with 17 bases remaining between them.

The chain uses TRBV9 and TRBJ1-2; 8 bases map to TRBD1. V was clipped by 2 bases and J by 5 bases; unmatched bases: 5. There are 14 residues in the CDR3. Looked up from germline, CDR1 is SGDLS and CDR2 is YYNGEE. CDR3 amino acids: CASSVQGARYGYTF. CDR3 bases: TGTGCCAGCAGCGTTCAGGGGGCGCGGTATGGCTACACCTTC.

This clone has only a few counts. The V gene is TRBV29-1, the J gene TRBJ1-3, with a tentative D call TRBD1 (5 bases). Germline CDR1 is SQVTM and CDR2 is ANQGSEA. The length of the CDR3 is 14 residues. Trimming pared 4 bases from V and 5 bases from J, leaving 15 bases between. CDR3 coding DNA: TGCAGCGTTGCCGCGGGGGACCTCCGAAACACCATATATTTT. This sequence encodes CSVAAGDLRNTIYF.

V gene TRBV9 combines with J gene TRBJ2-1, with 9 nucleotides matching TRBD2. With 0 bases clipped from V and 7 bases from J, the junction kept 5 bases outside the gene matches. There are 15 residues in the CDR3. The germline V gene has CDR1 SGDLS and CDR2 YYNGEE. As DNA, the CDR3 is TGTGCCAGCAGCGTAGTGGCCGCGGGGGGGAATGAGCAGTTCTTC. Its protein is CASSVVAAGGNEQFF. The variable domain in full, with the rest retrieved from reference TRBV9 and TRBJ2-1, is DSGVTQTPKHLITATGQRVTLRCSPRSGDLSVYWYQQSLDQGLQFLIQYYNGEERAKGNILERFSAQQFPDLHSELNLSSLELGDSALYFCASSVVAAGGNEQFFGPGTRLTVL.

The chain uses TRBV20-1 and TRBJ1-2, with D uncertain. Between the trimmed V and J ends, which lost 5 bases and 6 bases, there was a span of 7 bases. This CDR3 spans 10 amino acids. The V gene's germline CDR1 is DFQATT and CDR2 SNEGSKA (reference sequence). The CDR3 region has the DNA TGCAGTGCTGAGGCAGATGGCTACACCTTC. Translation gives CSAEADGYTF.

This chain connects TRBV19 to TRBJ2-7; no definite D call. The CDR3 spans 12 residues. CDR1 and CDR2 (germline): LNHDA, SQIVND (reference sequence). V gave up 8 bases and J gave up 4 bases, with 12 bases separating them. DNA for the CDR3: TGTGCCAGTGGTTCGCGCAGGTACGAGCAGTACTTC. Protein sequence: CASGSRRYEQYF.

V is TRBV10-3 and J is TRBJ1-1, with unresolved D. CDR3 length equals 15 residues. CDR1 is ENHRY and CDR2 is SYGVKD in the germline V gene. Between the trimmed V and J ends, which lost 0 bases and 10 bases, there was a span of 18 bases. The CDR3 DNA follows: TGTGCCATCAGTGAGTCAGGTGCGATCACCGGAGGAGCTTTCTTT. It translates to CAISESGAITGGAFF.

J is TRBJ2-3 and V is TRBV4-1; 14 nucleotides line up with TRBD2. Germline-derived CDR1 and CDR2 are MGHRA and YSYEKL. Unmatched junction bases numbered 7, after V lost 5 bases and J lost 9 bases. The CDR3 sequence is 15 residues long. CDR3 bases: TGCGCCAGCAGCTCGGGACTAGCGGGAGTCGAGACGCAGTATTTT. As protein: CASSSGLAGVETQYF.

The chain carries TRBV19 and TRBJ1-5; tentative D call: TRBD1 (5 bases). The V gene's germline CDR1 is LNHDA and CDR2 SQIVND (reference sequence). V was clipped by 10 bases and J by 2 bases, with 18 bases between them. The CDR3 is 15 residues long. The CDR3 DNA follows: TGTGCCACTCGTACAAAGGGGAACGGCAATCAGCCCCAGCATTTT. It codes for CATRTKGNGNQPQHF.

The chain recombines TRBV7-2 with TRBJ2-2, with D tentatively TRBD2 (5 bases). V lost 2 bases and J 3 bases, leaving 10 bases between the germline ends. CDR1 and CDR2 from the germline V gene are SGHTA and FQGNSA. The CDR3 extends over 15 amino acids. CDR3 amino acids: CASSLQAEDTGELFF. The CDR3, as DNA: TGTGCCAGCAGCTTACAGGCGGAGGACACCGGGGAGCTGTTTTTT.

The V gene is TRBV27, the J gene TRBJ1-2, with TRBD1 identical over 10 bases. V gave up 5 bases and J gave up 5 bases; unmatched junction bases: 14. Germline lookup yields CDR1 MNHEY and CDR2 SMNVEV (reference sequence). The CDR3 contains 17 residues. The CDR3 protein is CASSTLGQGLSSYGYTF. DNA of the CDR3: TGTGCCAGCAGTACTCTGGGACAGGGGCTCTCCTCTTATGGCTACACCTTC.

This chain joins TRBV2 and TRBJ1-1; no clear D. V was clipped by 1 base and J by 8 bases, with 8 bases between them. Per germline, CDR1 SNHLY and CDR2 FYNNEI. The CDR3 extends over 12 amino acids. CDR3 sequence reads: CASSEGAEEAFF. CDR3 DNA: TGTGCCAGCAGTGAAGGGGCAGAAGAAGCTTTCTTT.

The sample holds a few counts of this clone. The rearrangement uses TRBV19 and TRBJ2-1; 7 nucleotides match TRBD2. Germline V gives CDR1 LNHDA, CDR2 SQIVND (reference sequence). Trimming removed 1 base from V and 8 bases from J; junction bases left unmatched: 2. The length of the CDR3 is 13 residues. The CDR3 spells CASSIGLADEQFF. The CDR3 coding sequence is TGTGCCAGTAGTATAGGACTAGCAGATGAGCAGTTCTTC.

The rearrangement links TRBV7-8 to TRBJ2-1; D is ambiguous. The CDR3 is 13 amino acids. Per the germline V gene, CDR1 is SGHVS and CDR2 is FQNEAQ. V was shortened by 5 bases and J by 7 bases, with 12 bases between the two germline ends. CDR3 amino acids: CASSPGFWNEQFF. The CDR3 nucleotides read TGTGCCAGCAGCCCCGGGTTTTGGAATGAGCAGTTCTTC.

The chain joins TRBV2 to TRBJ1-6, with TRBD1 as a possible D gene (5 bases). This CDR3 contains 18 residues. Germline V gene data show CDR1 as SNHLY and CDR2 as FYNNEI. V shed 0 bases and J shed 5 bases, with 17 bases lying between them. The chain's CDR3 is CASSEATGAGRNNSPLHF. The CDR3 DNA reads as TGTGCCAGCAGTGAAGCTACGGGCGCAGGGAGGAATAATTCACCCCTCCACTTT.

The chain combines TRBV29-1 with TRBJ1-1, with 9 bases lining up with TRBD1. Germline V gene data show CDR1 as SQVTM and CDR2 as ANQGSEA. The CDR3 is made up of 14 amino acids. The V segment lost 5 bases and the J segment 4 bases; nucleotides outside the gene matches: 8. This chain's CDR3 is CSVRQGESATEAFF. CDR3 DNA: TGCAGCGTTCGACAGGGGGAATCCGCCACTGAAGCTTTCTTT.

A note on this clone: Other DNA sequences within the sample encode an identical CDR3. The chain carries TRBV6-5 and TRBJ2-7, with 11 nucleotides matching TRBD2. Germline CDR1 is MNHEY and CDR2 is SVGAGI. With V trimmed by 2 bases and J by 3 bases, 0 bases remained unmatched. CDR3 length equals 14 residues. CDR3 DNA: TGTGCCAGCAGTTACACTAGCGGGAGCTACGAGCAGTACTTC. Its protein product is CASSYTSGSYEQYF.

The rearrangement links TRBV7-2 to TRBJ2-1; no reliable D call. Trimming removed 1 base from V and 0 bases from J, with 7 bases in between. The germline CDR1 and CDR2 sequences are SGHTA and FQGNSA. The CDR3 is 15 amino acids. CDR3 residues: CASSLGQVSYNEQFF. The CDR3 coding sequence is TGTGCCAGCAGCTTAGGGCAGGTCTCCTACAATGAGCAGTTCTTC.

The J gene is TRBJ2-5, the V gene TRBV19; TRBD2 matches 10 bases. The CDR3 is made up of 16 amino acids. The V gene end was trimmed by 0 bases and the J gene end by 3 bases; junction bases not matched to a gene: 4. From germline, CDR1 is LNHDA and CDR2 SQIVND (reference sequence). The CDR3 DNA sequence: TGTGCCAGTAGTATAGAAGGAGGACTAGCGGAAGAGACCCAGTACTTC. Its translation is CASSIEGGLAEETQYF.

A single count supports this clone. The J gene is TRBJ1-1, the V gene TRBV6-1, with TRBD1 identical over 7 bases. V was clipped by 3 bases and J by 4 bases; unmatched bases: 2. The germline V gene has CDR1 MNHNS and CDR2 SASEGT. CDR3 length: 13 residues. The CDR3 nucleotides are TGTGCCAGCAGTGAGACAGGGTTCACTGAAGCTTTCTTT. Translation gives CASSETGFTEAFF.

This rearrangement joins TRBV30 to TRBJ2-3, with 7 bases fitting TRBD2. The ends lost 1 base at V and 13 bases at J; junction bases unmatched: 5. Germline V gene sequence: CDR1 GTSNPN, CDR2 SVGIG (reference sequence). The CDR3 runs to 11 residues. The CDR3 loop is CAWSEAGDKYF. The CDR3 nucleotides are TGTGCCTGGAGTGAGGCGGGAGATAAGTATTTT.

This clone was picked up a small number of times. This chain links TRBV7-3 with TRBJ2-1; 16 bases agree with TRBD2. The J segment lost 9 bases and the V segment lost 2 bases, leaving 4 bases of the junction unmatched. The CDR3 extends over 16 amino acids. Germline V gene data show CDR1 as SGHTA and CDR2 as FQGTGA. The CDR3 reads CASSLGTSGRAVEQFF. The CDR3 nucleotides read TGTGCCAGCAGCTTAGGGACTAGCGGGAGGGCCGTTGAGCAGTTCTTC.

CDR3 bases: TGTGCCAGCAGTGAAGCGCTTTTGGGTCAGGGCTACGAGCAGTACTTC. Its translation is CASSEALLGQGYEQYF. This chain uses TRBV6-1 with TRBJ2-7; tentatively, D is TRBD1 (5 bases). The V gene lost 0 bases and the J gene lost 3 bases, with 15 bases spanning the gap. The CDR3 consists of 16 residues. CDR1 MNHNS and CDR2 SASEGT come from the germline V gene.

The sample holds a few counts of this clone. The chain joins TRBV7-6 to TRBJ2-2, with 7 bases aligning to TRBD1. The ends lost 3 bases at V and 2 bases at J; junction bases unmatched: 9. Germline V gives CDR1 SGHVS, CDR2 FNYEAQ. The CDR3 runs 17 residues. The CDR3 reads CASSLPETGSNTGELFF. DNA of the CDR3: TGTGCCAGCAGCTTGCCCGAGACAGGGTCTAACACCGGGGAGCTGTTTTTT.